This T cell receptor (beta chain) stems from a study of blood T cell repertoires in COVID-19. Study summary: Acute-phase and convalescent COVID-19 samples originated in the United States, Italy and Spain. T cells, B-cell-depleted T cells, or PBMCs supplied cDNA or gDNA.

Per the original data handling: Cell counts per sample came from amplifying reference gene primers. Sequencing was performed with immunoSEQ multiplex PCR; in TCRdb, only in-frame clones are kept and a portion is missing. D and trimming were read from the DNA, whereas the V and J calls and clone size are those reported in that table. Found here are 110,000 to 150,000 clones, under 85% of them singletons; the top ten hold about 1.4%. The V end was cut by 2 bases, the J end by 10 bases, with 12 bases between. Germline V gene lookup returns CDR1 SNHLY and CDR2 FYNNEI. CDR3 length equals 12 residues. Specimen: peripheral blood. This TCR derives from a human donor in a cohort sampled during active COVID-19. J is TRBJ2-7 and V is TRBV2; possibly TRBD2 for D (5 bases). The CDR3, as DNA: TGTGCCAGCAGTGAACGCCCGGAGGAACAGTACTTC. This sequence encodes CASSERPEEQYF.